The 23 T cell receptor beta chains below all came from one sample that was sequenced in a study of blood T cells in healthy people across ages. The use of a sample-barcoded 5' primer and a J-beta primer mix characterized a second PCR of roughly 6 to 12 cycles. TCRdb recomputed calls from the 5' RACE reads with MiXCR, one row per CDR3 protein. The sample yields fewer than 800,000 distinct CDR3 sequences, around 21% seen once. Sequencing input: blood. The receptor source for this set is a man aged 65 to 79 in good health.

The chain couples TRBV27 to TRBJ1-1; the D is unclear. This CDR3 has 15 residues. In germline, CDR1 is MNHEY, CDR2 SMNVEV (reference sequence). The ends were cut back, 5 bases at V and 0 bases at J, with 13 bases in the middle. The chain's CDR3 is CASSPWAGLNTEAFF. The DNA of the CDR3 is TGTGCCAGCAGTCCTTGGGCAGGTCTGAACACTGAAGCTTTCTTT.

The chain joins TRBV12-3 or TRBV12-4 to TRBJ2-5, with TRBD2 matching over 10 bases. The DNA matches TRBJ2-7 better at its end, which makes the J call doubtful. CDR3 size: 17 residues. The CDR3 coding sequence is TGTGCCAGCGGTGACCAGACCACTAGCGGGATGTCCTACGAGCAGTACTTC. Translated: CASGDQTTSGMSYEQYF.

The chain uses TRBV27 and TRBJ2-1; 9 bases line up with TRBD1. The CDR3 extends over 13 amino acids. After removal of 2 bases from V and 8 bases from J, the junction contained 1 base not matched to a gene. Germline V gene lookup returns CDR1 MNHEY and CDR2 SMNVEV (reference sequence). The CDR3 DNA follows: TGTGCCAGCAGTTTAAGACAGGGGGATGAGCAGTTCTTC. Translation: CASSLRQGDEQFF.

V gene TRBV5-4 combines with J gene TRBJ2-5, with 7 bases identical to TRBD1. The CDR3 covers 15 residues. V lost 5 bases, J lost 5 bases, and 12 bases stayed unmatched. Germline loops: CDR1 SGHNT, CDR2 YYREEE (reference sequence). CDR3: CASRPKTGRTETQYF. Written as DNA, the CDR3 is TGTGCCAGCAGACCAAAGACAGGGAGAACGGAGACCCAGTACTTC.

The chain is built from TRBV2 and TRBJ1-1; D not certain. The V end was cut by 8 bases, the J end by 0 bases, with 13 bases between. Germline CDR1 is SNHLY and CDR2 is FYNNEI. The CDR3 has 14 amino acids. The DNA of the CDR3 is TGTGCCAGCGGAGCCACCACAGTGAACACTGAAGCTTTCTTT. Its protein product is CASGATTVNTEAFF.

The chain employs TRBV7-6 and TRBJ2-1; TRBD2 might be the D (5 bases). The ends were cut back, 5 bases at V and 6 bases at J, with 8 bases in the middle. Germline V gives CDR1 SGHVS, CDR2 FNYEAQ. CDR3 size: 12 residues. The CDR3, as DNA: TGTGCCAGCAGCCCAGCGGTCAATGAGCAGTTCTTC. Encoded protein: CASSPAVNEQFF.

This clonotype was observed at least ten times. The chain links TRBV6-6 to TRBJ2-3; D ambiguous. Trimming took 4 bases from V and 6 from J, leaving 11 bases between them. The CDR3 has 13 amino acids. Germline CDR1 MNHNY, CDR2 SVGAGI (reference sequence). The CDR3, as DNA: TGTGCCAGCAGTTCGCCGACGAGTGATACGCAGTATTTT. This gives the protein CASSSPTSDTQYF.

This chain connects TRBV12-3 or TRBV12-4 to TRBJ1-3; D gene uncertain. V was cut by 3 bases and J by 0 bases, with 9 bases left in between. The CDR3 runs to 15 residues. The DNA of the CDR3 is TGTGCCAGCAGTTTGATACGAGTCTCTGGAAACACCATATATTTT. Its translation is CASSLIRVSGNTIYF.

V gene TRBV11-1 combines with J gene TRBJ2-5; D is undetermined. The J call may be incorrect, as the DNA end agrees better with TRBJ2-1. There are 13 residues in the CDR3. Per germline, CDR1 SGHAT and CDR2 FQDESV (reference sequence). CDR3 DNA: TGTGCCAGCAGCATAAGGGTCAACAATGAGCAGTTCTTC. It is translated as CASSIRVNNEQFF.

This clonotype was observed many times. The chain employs TRBV5-6 and TRBJ2-5, with D maybe TRBD2 (7 bases). Germline V gives CDR1 SGHDT, CDR2 YYEEEE. CDR3 length: 14 amino acids. Trimming removed 3 bases from V and 5 bases from J, with 14 bases in between. CDR3 in DNA: TGTGCCAGCAGCTCCGCTGGGGGGGCGGAGACCCAGTACTTC. Protein: CASSSAGGAETQYF.

The gene calls are TRBV15 and TRBJ1-4; 8 bases match TRBD1. The trim removed 6 bases at V and 8 bases at J, leaving 11 bases unmatched. Looked up from germline, CDR1 is LNHNV and CDR2 is YYDKDF (reference sequence). The CDR3 has 15 residues. The CDR3 loop reads CATSTTGTGREKLFF. CDR3 DNA: TGTGCCACCAGTACAACCGGGACAGGTCGGGAAAAACTGTTTTTT.

On this clonotype: The junction departs from the called germline gene at one end, perhaps through a read error. The gene calls are TRBV7-7 and TRBJ2-5; possible D gene TRBD2, 5 bases. There are 13 residues in the CDR3. Germline lookup yields CDR1 SSHAT and CDR2 FNYEAQ (reference sequence). This CDR3 reads CASSPGMVKTQYF. As DNA, the CDR3 is TGTGCTAGCAGTCCCGGGATGGTGAAGACCCAGTACTTC.

This chain links TRBV5-5 with TRBJ1-1, with D possibly TRBD1 on 6 matching bases. This CDR3 is 14 amino acids long. Per germline, CDR1 SGHKS and CDR2 YYEKEE (reference sequence). V gave up 0 bases and J gave up 3 bases, with 9 bases separating them. CDR3 protein: CASSLGRGYTEAFF. CDR3 bases: TGTGCCAGCAGCTTGGGCAGGGGCTACACTGAAGCTTTCTTT.

The CDR3 is CASSRILAGGLYEQYF. The CDR3 DNA is TGTGCCAGCAGCCGTATCCTAGCGGGAGGTCTCTACGAGCAGTACTTC. The genes are TRBV13 and TRBJ2-7; 11 bases agree with TRBD2. Looked up from germline, CDR1 is PRHDT and CDR2 is FYEKMQ (reference sequence). With V trimmed by 5 bases and J by 3 bases, 9 bases remained unmatched. The CDR3 sequence is 16 residues long.

In its sample, this clonotype was seen a few times. This chain's CDR3 is CASSRAIGEQFF. CDR3 DNA sequence: TGTGCCAGCAGCCGAGCTATCGGTGAGCAGTTCTTC. The chain joins TRBV9 to TRBJ2-1; D is unclear. Germline CDR1 and CDR2: SGDLS and YYNGEE. V gave up 4 bases and J gave up 9 bases, with 11 bases separating them. The CDR3 extends over 12 amino acids.

This clonotype occurred a few times. The chain joins TRBV10-3 to TRBJ1-2; possible D gene TRBD1, 5 bases. This CDR3 has 12 amino acids. The ends were cut back, 3 bases at V and 3 bases at J, with 5 bases in the middle. The germline gives CDR1 ENHRY, CDR2 SYGVKD. The CDR3 DNA is TGTGCCATCAGTGAACAGGACTATGGCTACACCTTC. Translated: CAISEQDYGYTF.

The chain is built from TRBV29-1 and TRBJ2-3; D is tentatively TRBD1 or TRBD2 (5 bases each). The CDR3 is made up of 15 amino acids. Trimming pared 4 bases from V and 1 base from J, leaving 15 bases between. The germline V gene has CDR1 SQVTM and CDR2 ANQGSEA. CDR3 nucleotides: TGCAGCGTTGTCCCCCAGGGAGATGGCACAGATACGCAGTATTTT. Residues: CSVVPQGDGTDTQYF.

In its sample, this clonotype was seen a few times. The chain recombines TRBV12-3 or TRBV12-4 with TRBJ2-1; perhaps TRBD1 as D (6 bases). The CDR3 extends over 17 amino acids. V lost 5 bases to trimming and J lost 4 bases, with 21 bases between them. Here the CDR3 reads CASSITGPKVPYNEQFF. In nucleotides, the CDR3 is TGTGCCAGCAGTATTACAGGGCCCAAGGTACCGTACAATGAGCAGTTCTTC.

This clonotype was seen a few times. V usage is TRBV20-1 and J usage is TRBJ2-7, with 7 bases that match TRBD2. The CDR3 loop spans 13 amino acids. J gave up 1 base and V 6 bases, and 6 bases lay outside the gene matches. CDR1 and CDR2 from the germline V gene are DFQATT and SNEGSKA (reference sequence). The CDR3 nucleotides read TGCAGTGCAGCAGGGAGGGGATCCTACGAGCAGTACTTC. Protein: CSAAGRGSYEQYF.

This clonotype was recorded a few times. This rearrangement joins TRBV29-1 to TRBJ2-3, with 7 bases aligning to TRBD2. From germline, CDR1 is SQVTM and CDR2 ANQGSEA. The CDR3 is 14 amino acids. V shed 8 bases and J 3 bases; nucleotides not matched to a gene: 11. DNA for the CDR3: TGCAGCACCGCCCGCGGGAGCCGAACAGATACGCAGTATTTT. Protein product: CSTARGSRTDTQYF.

The chain has TRBV12-3 or TRBV12-4 and TRBJ2-5, with D perhaps matching TRBD1 (6 bases). The CDR3 covers 13 residues. V shed 3 bases and J shed 7 bases, with 12 bases lying between them. The CDR3, as DNA: TGTGCCAGCAGTTTGGACAGCGCGGGGACCCAGTACTTC. It is translated as CASSLDSAGTQYF.

The count of this clonotype is one. V is TRBV5-1 and J is TRBJ1-3; 7 nucleotides agree with TRBD1. The J segment lost 0 bases and the V segment lost 4 bases, leaving 7 bases of the junction unmatched. CDR1 is SGHRS and CDR2 is YFSETQ in the germline V gene. There are 16 residues in the CDR3. CDR3: CASSRGTVASGNTIYF. The CDR3 nucleotides read TGCGCCAGCAGCAGGGGGACAGTCGCCTCTGGAAACACCATATATTTT.

This clonotype was detected a few times. The chain carries TRBV7-9 and TRBJ2-1; D remains unclear. Per the germline V gene, CDR1 is SEHNR and CDR2 is FQNEAQ (reference sequence). The CDR3 has 14 amino acids. The V and J ends lost 3 bases and 6 bases respectively, with 12 bases between them. The CDR3 coding sequence is TGTGCCAGCAGCTTTGAACCACATGTCAATGAGCAGTTCTTC. It codes for CASSFEPHVNEQFF.